The 24 T cell receptor beta chains below were found in one sample sequenced in a study of siplizumab effects on memory and regulatory T cells. Measured with immunoSEQ multiplex PCR; TCRdb has only the in-frame clones, and not every one. The profile covers approximately 94,000 clones, with less than 95% appearing a single time and 1% to 1.5% taken by the ten largest. Sequenced sample: non-Treg CD4+ T cells sorted from blood. The source of these receptors is a human donor in good health.

Only one count was recorded for this clone. The chain couples TRBV9 to TRBJ2-1, with 15 bases aligning to TRBD2. Germline V gene data show CDR1 as SGDLS and CDR2 as YYNGEE. The V segment lost 3 bases and the J segment 2 bases; nucleotides outside the gene matches: 3. The CDR3 is made up of 17 amino acids. The CDR3 protein is CASSEGTSGRTYNEQFF. CDR3 nucleotide sequence: TGTGCCAGCAGCGAAGGGACTAGCGGGAGGACCTACAATGAGCAGTTCTTC.

This sequence joins TRBV27 and TRBJ2-5; TRBD2 matches 7 bases. This CDR3 is built from 15 residues. In germline, CDR1 is MNHEY, CDR2 SMNVEV (reference sequence). Germline trimming cut 1 base from V and 5 bases from J; bases unmatched to any gene: 7. The CDR3 sequence is CASSLWGGRVETQYF. CDR3 nucleotides: TGTGCCAGCAGTTTATGGGGTGGGAGGGTGGAGACCCAGTACTTC.

The chain carries TRBV7-9 and TRBJ2-7; a possible D gene is TRBD1 (5 bases). This CDR3 has 12 amino acids. Trimming stripped 5 bases from V and 9 bases from J, with 14 bases between. From germline, CDR1 is SEHNR and CDR2 FQNEAQ (reference sequence). DNA for the CDR3: TGTGCCAGCAGCCCCCTTGGGGCTTGGCAGTACTTC. Protein sequence: CASSPLGAWQYF.

The rearrangement uses TRBV7-8 and TRBJ2-1; D gene ambiguous. The CDR3 contains 16 residues. Trimming left V 2 bases short and J 5 bases short, with 16 bases between. CDR1 and CDR2 from the germline V gene are SGHVS and FQNEAQ. The CDR3 DNA reads as TGTGCCAGCAGCTTAAGCCACTTTCTGGGTAACAATGAGCAGTTCTTC. It codes for CASSLSHFLGNNEQFF. The full variable domain, its missing parts supplied by reference TRBV7-8 and TRBJ2-1, is GAGVSQSPRYKVAKRGQDVALRCDPISGHVSLFWYQQALGQGPEFLTYFQNEAQLDKSGLPSDRFFAERPEGSVSTLKIQRTQQEDSAVYLCASSLSHFLGNNEQFFGPGTRLTVL.

The CDR3, as DNA: TGTGCCAGCAGTGGAGCGGGAAACACCGGGGAGCTGTTTTTT. This sequence encodes CASSGAGNTGELFF. This chain joins TRBV25-1 and TRBJ2-2, with TRBD2 matching 7 bases. The CDR3 length is 14 residues. Trimming took 4 bases from V and 2 from J; bases not matched to a gene: 1. Germline V gene sequence: CDR1 MGHDK, CDR2 SYGVNS.

This sequence joins TRBV6-5 and TRBJ2-7; 11 bases match TRBD2. Germline values: CDR1 MNHEY, CDR2 SVGAGI. The length of the CDR3 is 15 residues. The V gene end was trimmed by 2 bases and the J gene end by 1 base; junction bases not matched to a gene: 1. The CDR3 DNA follows: TGTGCCAGCAGTTACAGACTAGCGGGGTCCTACGAGCAGTACTTC. This gives the protein CASSYRLAGSYEQYF.

This clone was seen only once. For the CDR3, the DNA is TGTGCCAGCAGCTTGGATTGGGAGGGGACTAACTATGGCTACACCTTC. It codes for CASSLDWEGTNYGYTF. V usage is TRBV5-4 and J usage is TRBJ1-2, with D perhaps matching TRBD1 (5 bases). The CDR3 contains 16 residues. Germline V gives CDR1 SGHNT, CDR2 YYREEE (reference sequence). The V end lost 0 bases, the J end lost 0 bases, and 12 bases lay between the germline ends. The full variable domain, in which reference TRBV5-4 and TRBJ1-2 provide the parts outside the CDR3, is ETGVTQSPTHLIKTRGQQVTLRCSSQSGHNTVSWYQQALGQGPQFIFQYYREEENGRGNFPPRFSGLQFPNYSSELNVNALELDDSALYLCASSLDWEGTNYGYTFGSGTRLTVV.

As regards this clone: The same CDR3 also results from other DNA sequences found in this sample. The V gene is TRBV11-3, the J gene TRBJ2-2; 7 positions match TRBD2. Germline V lookup: CDR1 SGHNT, CDR2 YENEEA. The CDR3 runs to 13 residues. With 1 base clipped from V and 8 bases from J, the junction kept 1 base outside the gene matches. CDR3 DNA sequence: TGTGCCAGCAGCTTAGGCGGGAGAGGGGAGCTGTTTTTT. It is translated as CASSLGGRGELFF.

This rearrangement joins TRBV6-5 to TRBJ2-1; no firm D call. V gave up 5 bases and J gave up 11 bases, with 16 bases separating them. The CDR3 runs to 13 residues. The germline V gene encodes CDR1 MNHEY and CDR2 SVGAGI. The CDR3 DNA follows: TGTGCCAGCAGTCACCGTCTGACCCAGCAGCAGTTCTTC. It specifies CASSHRLTQQQFF.

The J gene is TRBJ2-7, the V gene TRBV27; D perhaps matches TRBD1 (6 bases). Per germline, CDR1 MNHEY and CDR2 SMNVEV (reference sequence). The CDR3 is 12 amino acids. V dropped 4 bases and J dropped 6 bases, with 10 bases sitting between them. CDR3 sequence (DNA): TGTGCCAGCAGTTCCCGGGACACCGAGCAGTACTTC. Encoded protein: CASSSRDTEQYF.

V is TRBV15 and J is TRBJ1-5; TRBD1 agrees at 8 bases. This CDR3 has 14 amino acids. V lost 4 bases to trimming and J lost 5 bases; unmatched junction nucleotides: 4. Per germline, CDR1 LNHNV and CDR2 YYDKDF (reference sequence). This CDR3 reads CATSNGQGYQPQHF. CDR3 sequence (DNA): TGTGCCACCAGCAACGGACAGGGTTATCAGCCCCAGCATTTT.

V and J are TRBV27 and TRBJ2-7, with D perhaps matching TRBD1 or TRBD2 (5 bases each). There are 15 residues in the CDR3. Germline V gene lookup returns CDR1 MNHEY and CDR2 SMNVEV (reference sequence). V lost 2 bases, J lost 3 bases, and 14 bases lay in between. The CDR3 spells CASSLTRGAYYEQYF. DNA of the CDR3: TGTGCCAGCAGTTTAACGAGGGGTGCCTACTACGAGCAGTACTTC.

The rearrangement joins TRBV11-2 to TRBJ2-1; a weak D match, TRBD1 (5 bases). This CDR3 is 13 amino acids long. Germline V gene data show CDR1 as SGHAT and CDR2 as FQNNGV. V was pared by 3 bases and J by 5 bases, with 8 bases between. The CDR3 coding sequence is TGTGCCAGCAGCTTGGGGCAGAACAATGAGCAGTTCTTC. This codes for CASSLGQNNEQFF.

The V call is TRBV11-3, the J call TRBJ2-3, with 7 bases identical to TRBD2. J gave up 5 bases and V 5 bases, and 10 bases lay outside the gene matches. The CDR3 is 15 amino acids. CDR1 is SGHNT, CDR2 YENEEA, per germline. CDR3 amino acids: CASSPGGRVGDTQYF. The DNA of the CDR3 is TGTGCCAGCAGCCCGGGGGGACGGGTGGGAGATACGCAGTATTTT.

V gene TRBV5-8 combines with J gene TRBJ1-5, with no clear D. Germline values: CDR1 SGHTS, CDR2 YDEGEE. The CDR3 spans 15 residues. V was clipped by 4 bases and J by 0 bases, with 11 bases between them. The chain's CDR3 is CASSRGKFSNQPQHF. DNA for the CDR3: TGTGCCAGCAGCCGAGGGAAGTTTAGCAATCAGCCCCAGCATTTT. Looking up the rest from reference TRBV5-8 and TRBJ1-5 gives the full variable domain: EAGVTQSPTHLIKTRGQQATLRCSPISGHTSVYWYQQALGLGLQFLLWYDEGEERNRGNFPPRFSGRQFPNYSSELNVNALELEDSALYLCASSRGKFSNQPQHFGDGTRLSIL.

The rearrangement links TRBV13 to TRBJ2-3; 10 nucleotides line up with TRBD2. The CDR3 loop spans 19 amino acids. The junction had 14 bases not matched to a gene; V was cut back by 4 bases and J by 1 base. Germline assignment: CDR1 PRHDT and CDR2 FYEKMQ (reference sequence). The CDR3 bases are TGTGCCAGCAGCTCCACCCCTTACAGGACTAGCGGAGGCACAGATACGCAGTATTTT. It encodes CASSSTPYRTSGGTDTQYF.

This chain links TRBV27 with TRBJ1-5, with D tentatively TRBD1 (5 bases). CDR1 is MNHEY and CDR2 is SMNVEV in the germline V gene (reference sequence). This CDR3 comprises 15 residues. Deletions cut 5 bases from V and 1 base from J, with 12 bases between. The CDR3 DNA is TGTGCCAGCAGTCCAATCCGGGACAGCAATCAGCCCCAGCATTTT. Protein: CASSPIRDSNQPQHF.

The chain couples TRBV5-1 to TRBJ2-3; 11 nucleotides agree with TRBD2. Germline V gene lookup returns CDR1 SGHRS and CDR2 YFSETQ. Unmatched junction bases numbered 2, after V lost 4 bases and J lost 4 bases. The CDR3 has 14 amino acids. The CDR3 loop is CASSTSGRSDTQYF. CDR3 nucleotide sequence: TGCGCCAGCAGCACTAGCGGGAGATCAGATACGCAGTATTTT.

The chain uses TRBV5-1 and TRBJ2-3; no firm D call. The CDR3 has 15 residues. Germline CDR1 and CDR2: SGHRS and YFSETQ. V lost 0 bases and J lost 3, with 11 bases in between. The CDR3 reads CASSLDNGRTDTQYF. The CDR3 nucleotides read TGCGCCAGCAGCTTGGATAACGGCCGGACAGATACGCAGTATTTT.

V usage is TRBV7-8 and J usage is TRBJ2-1; the match to TRBD2 covers 7 bases. The trim removed 1 base at V and 8 bases at J, leaving 14 bases unmatched. Germline V gene data show CDR1 as SGHVS and CDR2 as FQNEAQ. The CDR3 length is 17 residues. CDR3 region: CASSLGRRRGREDEQFF. The DNA of the CDR3 is TGTGCCAGCAGCTTAGGACGAAGGCGGGGGAGAGAGGATGAGCAGTTCTTC.

The chain links TRBV19 to TRBJ2-1; D perhaps matches TRBD2 (5 bases). Germline values: CDR1 LNHDA, CDR2 SQIVND (reference sequence). The V end was cut by 6 bases, the J end by 6 bases, with 15 bases between. This CDR3 has 14 amino acids. Here the CDR3 DNA reads TGTGCCAGTAGAAGAGTGGGTCTAGCCAATGAGCAGTTCTTC. Its protein is CASRRVGLANEQFF.

The chain joins TRBV30 to TRBJ1-3; 8 positions match TRBD1. The CDR3 loop spans 15 amino acids. The germline CDR1 and CDR2 sequences are GTSNPN and SVGIG (reference sequence). V was pared by 1 base and J by 4 bases, with 6 bases of the junction left unmatched. In nucleotides, the CDR3 is TGTGCCTGGAGTGAGCGGGGGACAGGCGGAAACACCATATATTTT. Protein: CAWSERGTGGNTIYF.

The chain couples TRBV15 to TRBJ2-5; D is unresolved. This CDR3 is 12 amino acids long. The V gene lost 0 bases and the J gene lost 1 base, with 0 bases spanning the gap. Germline CDR1 and CDR2: LNHNV and YYDKDF (reference sequence). The CDR3: CATSRDQETQYF. As DNA, the CDR3 is TGTGCCACCAGCAGAGACCAAGAGACCCAGTACTTC.

The V gene is TRBV11-3, the J gene TRBJ2-3; TRBD2 matches at 9 bases. With V trimmed by 1 base and J by 3 bases, 11 bases remained unmatched. The CDR3 is 18 residues long. Germline V lookup: CDR1 SGHNT, CDR2 YENEEA. This chain's CDR3 is CASSLGWLGGRGTDTQYF. The CDR3 nucleotides read TGTGCCAGCAGCTTAGGGTGGCTTGGCGGGAGGGGGACAGATACGCAGTATTTT.